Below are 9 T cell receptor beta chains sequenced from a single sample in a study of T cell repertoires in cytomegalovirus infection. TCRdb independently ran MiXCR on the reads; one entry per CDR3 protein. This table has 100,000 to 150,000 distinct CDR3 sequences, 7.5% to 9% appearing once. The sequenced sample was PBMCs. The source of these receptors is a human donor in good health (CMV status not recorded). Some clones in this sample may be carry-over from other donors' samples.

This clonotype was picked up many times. The CDR3 coding sequence is TGTGCCAGCAGCTTCACAGGAGCAAATTCACCCCTCCACTTT. Its protein product is CASSFTGANSPLHF. This rearrangement joins TRBV7-9 to TRBJ1-6; tentatively, D is TRBD1 (5 bases). Germline CDR1 is SEHNR and CDR2 is FQNEAQ (reference sequence). V shed 3 bases and J shed 7 bases, with 10 bases lying between them. This CDR3 comprises 14 residues. Filled out from reference TRBV7-9 and TRBJ1-6, the complete variable domain reads DTGVSQNPRHKITKRGQNVTFRCDPISEHNRLYWYRQTLGQGPEFLTYFQNEAQLEKSRLLSDRFSAERPKGSFSTLEIQRTEQGDSAMYLCASSFTGANSPLHFGNGTRLTVT.

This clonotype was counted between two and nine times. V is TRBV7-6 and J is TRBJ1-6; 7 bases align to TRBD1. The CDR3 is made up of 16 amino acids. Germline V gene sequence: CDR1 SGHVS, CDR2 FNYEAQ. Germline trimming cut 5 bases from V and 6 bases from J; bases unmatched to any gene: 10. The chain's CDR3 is CASSLGTDDTNSPLHF. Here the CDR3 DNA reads TGTGCCAGCAGCCTCGGGACAGATGATACTAATTCACCCCTCCACTTT.

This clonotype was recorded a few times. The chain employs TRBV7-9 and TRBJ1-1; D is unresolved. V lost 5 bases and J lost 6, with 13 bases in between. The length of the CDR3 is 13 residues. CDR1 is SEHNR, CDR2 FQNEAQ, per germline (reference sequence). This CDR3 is CASSPPRLAEAFF. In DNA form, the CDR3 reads TGTGCCAGCAGCCCACCGCGATTAGCTGAAGCTTTCTTT. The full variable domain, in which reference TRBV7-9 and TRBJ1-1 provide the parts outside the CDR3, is DTGVSQNPRHKITKRGQNVTFRCDPISEHNRLYWYRQTLGQGPEFLTYFQNEAQLEKSRLLSDRFSAERPKGSFSTLEIQRTEQGDSAMYLCASSPPRLAEAFFGQGTRLTVV.

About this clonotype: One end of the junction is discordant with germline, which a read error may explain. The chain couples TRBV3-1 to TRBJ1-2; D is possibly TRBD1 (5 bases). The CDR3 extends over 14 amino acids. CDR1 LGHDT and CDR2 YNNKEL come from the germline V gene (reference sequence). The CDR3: CASNRMDRSYSYTF. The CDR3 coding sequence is TGTGCCAGCAACAGGATGGACCGATCCTATAGCTACACCTTC.

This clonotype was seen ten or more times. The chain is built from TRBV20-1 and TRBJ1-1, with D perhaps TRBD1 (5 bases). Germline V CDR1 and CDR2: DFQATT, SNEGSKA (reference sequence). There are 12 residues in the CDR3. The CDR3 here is CKHSGGSTEAFF. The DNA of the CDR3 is TGCAAACATTCGGGGGGGAGCACTGAAGCTTTCTTT.

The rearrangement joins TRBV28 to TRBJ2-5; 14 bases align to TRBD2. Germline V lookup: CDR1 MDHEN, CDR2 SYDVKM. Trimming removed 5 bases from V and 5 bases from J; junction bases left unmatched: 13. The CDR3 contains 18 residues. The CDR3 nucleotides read TGTGCCAGCAGTCTCCCCCTCAGGACTAGCGGGGGGAGGGAGACCCAGTACTTC. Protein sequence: CASSLPLRTSGGRETQYF.

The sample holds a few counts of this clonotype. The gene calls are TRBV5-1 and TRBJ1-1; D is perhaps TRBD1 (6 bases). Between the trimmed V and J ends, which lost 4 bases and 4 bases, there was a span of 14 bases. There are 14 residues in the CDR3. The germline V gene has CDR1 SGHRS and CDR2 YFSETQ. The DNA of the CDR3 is TGCGCCAGCAGCCACGGCGGACAGCCCACTGAAGCTTTCTTT. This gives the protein CASSHGGQPTEAFF.

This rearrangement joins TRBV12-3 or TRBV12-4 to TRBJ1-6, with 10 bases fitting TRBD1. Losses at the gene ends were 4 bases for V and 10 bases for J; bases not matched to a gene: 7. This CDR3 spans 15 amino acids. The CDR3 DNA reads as TGTGCCAGCAGTTCCACAGACAGGGGGCGGTCACCCCTCCACTTT. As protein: CASSSTDRGRSPLHF.

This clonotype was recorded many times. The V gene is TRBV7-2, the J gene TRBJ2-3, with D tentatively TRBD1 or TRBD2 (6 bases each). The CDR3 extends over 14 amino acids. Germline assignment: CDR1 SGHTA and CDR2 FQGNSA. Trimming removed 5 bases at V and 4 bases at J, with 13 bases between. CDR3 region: CASSRQEGADTQYF. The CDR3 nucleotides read TGTGCCAGCAGCCGCCAGGAGGGGGCAGATACGCAGTATTTT. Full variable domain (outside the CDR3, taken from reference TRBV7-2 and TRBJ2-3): GAGVSQSPSNKVTEKGKDVELRCDPISGHTALYWYRQSLGQGLEFLIYFQGNSAPDKSGLPSDRFSAERTGGSVSTLTIQRTQQEDSAVYLCASSRQEGADTQYFGPGTRLTVL.